These 29 T cell receptor beta chains were all obtained from the same sample, sequenced in a study of PD-1 blockade in classical Hodgkin lymphoma (dated by TCRdb to 2020 to 2021). Reading the label with the study, this specimen's time point is: cycle 2 day 1 (C2D1) of nivolumab. Every trial patient had relapsed after autologous stem cell transplantation, and cohorts A, B and C differed in prior brentuximab vedotin exposure. Receptors were amplified or captured by the immunoSEQ multiplex PCR assay. TCRdb obtained this table from immuneACCESS and retained in-frame rearrangements with V and J assigned. These tables miss some clones; where compared with another copy, unresolved V genes account for less than half of the shortfall, and the remainder is unexplained. Present in this sample are 95,000 to 100,000 clones, roughly 90% of which were seen just once. 5.5% to 8.5% of the sample rests with the top ten.

This material consisted of peripheral blood mononuclear cells (PBMCs), taken before the second cycle of nivolumab. These receptors were collected from a human donor with classical Hodgkin lymphoma.

The rearrangement joins TRBV10-3 to TRBJ2-2, with 7 bases fitting TRBD1. Germline CDR1 reads ENHRY; CDR2 reads SYGVKD. This CDR3 is built from 15 residues. The ends lost 9 bases at V and 0 bases at J; junction bases unmatched: 7. The CDR3 sequence is CAITPGQPNTGELFF. CDR3 nucleotide sequence: TGTGCCATAACACCGGGACAGCCGAACACCGGGGAGCTGTTTTTT.

By share, this clone ranks as medium-sized. The chain has TRBV27 and TRBJ1-2; D is possibly TRBD1 (6 bases). Germline CDR1 is MNHEY and CDR2 is SMNVEV (reference sequence). V was shortened by 5 bases and J by 8 bases, with 21 bases between the two germline ends. The CDR3 extends over 15 amino acids. CDR3 DNA: TGTGCCAGCAGTGCCCTCCTTGGGGGGGCGGCGGGCTACACCTTC. Amino acid sequence: CASSALLGGAAGYTF.

The chain links TRBV6-5 to TRBJ2-7; no reliable D call. The CDR3 is made up of 11 amino acids. The V gene's germline CDR1 is MNHEY and CDR2 SVGAGI. V lost 6 bases and J 1 base, leaving 4 bases between the germline ends. CDR3 DNA sequence: TGTGCCAGCAGGGAGTCCTACGAGCAGTACTTC. The encoded protein is CASRESYEQYF.

This clone was recorded only once. The V gene is TRBV2, the J gene TRBJ2-7; D is possibly TRBD1 (7 bases). Germline values: CDR1 SNHLY, CDR2 FYNNEI. This CDR3 is 14 amino acids long. V lost 6 bases and J lost 2, with 14 bases in between. CDR3 residues: CASRGGQTPYEQYF. CDR3 DNA: TGTGCCAGCAGGGGGGGACAGACTCCCTACGAGCAGTACTTC. The full variable domain, its missing parts supplied by reference TRBV2 and TRBJ2-7, is EPEVTQTPSHQVTQMGQEVILRCVPISNHLYFYWYRQILGQKVEFLVSFYNNEISEKSEIFDDQFSVERPDGSNFTLKIRSTKLEDSAMYFCASRGGQTPYEQYFGPGTRLTVT.

The CDR3 nucleotides are TGTGCCAGCAGCCAAGAGTATCTGGCGACAACTAATGAAAAACTGTTTTTT. Its protein is CASSQEYLATTNEKLFF. This sequence joins TRBV4-2 and TRBJ1-4; D is unresolved. CDR3 length equals 17 residues. V lost 0 bases to trimming and J lost 0 bases, with 11 bases between them. The germline gives CDR1 LGHNA, CDR2 YNFKEQ.

This sequence joins TRBV21-1 and TRBJ1-6. TRBV21-1 is flagged as a pseudogene. CDR3 length: 16 amino acids. CDR3 in DNA: TGTGCCAGCAGCCCGGGGGTCCGCTCCTATAATTCACCCCTCCACTTT. Its protein is CASSPGVRSYNSPLHF.

V is TRBV5-6 and J is TRBJ2-7, with D hard to call. The V end lost 4 bases, the J end lost 0 bases, and 8 bases lay between the germline ends. The CDR3 has 13 residues. Germline V gene lookup returns CDR1 SGHDT and CDR2 YYEEEE. CDR3 amino acids: CASSRYSSYEQYF. The DNA of the CDR3 is TGTGCCAGCAGCCGTTACAGCTCCTACGAGCAGTACTTC.

The chain is built from TRBV6-1 and TRBJ2-1; 10 bases match TRBD2. The CDR3 totals 15 residues. Germline V gives CDR1 MNHNS, CDR2 SASEGT. V shed 2 bases, J shed 4 bases, and the junction held 2 bases outside the gene matches. The CDR3 DNA follows: TGTGCCAGCAGTGAACTAGCGGGGGATTACAATGAGCAGTTCTTC. Translated, it gives CASSELAGDYNEQFF.

V is TRBV5-6 and J is TRBJ2-1; TRBD2 agrees at 15 bases. Looked up from germline, CDR1 is SGHDT and CDR2 is YYEEEE. The CDR3 length is 18 residues. V lost 7 bases and J lost 0; bases outside the gene matches: 8. This CDR3 is CASGRTSGGVSSYNEQFF. In nucleotides, the CDR3 is TGTGCCAGCGGCAGGACTAGCGGGGGGGTTAGCTCCTACAATGAGCAGTTCTTC.

CDR3 protein: CASAVDRGWDEQYF. The CDR3 region has the DNA TGTGCCAGCGCCGTAGACAGGGGGTGGGACGAGCAGTACTTC. The genes are TRBV7-2 and TRBJ2-7, with TRBD1 identical over 9 bases. The germline CDR1 and CDR2 sequences are SGHTA and FQGNSA. The trim removed 8 bases at V and 5 bases at J, leaving 10 bases unmatched. The CDR3 loop spans 14 amino acids.

The chain combines TRBV18 with TRBJ2-2; no clear D gene. The CDR3 covers 14 residues. V was shortened by 6 bases and J by 7 bases, with 15 bases between the two germline ends. Germline lookup yields CDR1 KGHSH and CDR2 LQKENI. CDR3 residues: CASSRAGSGGELFF. The CDR3 DNA reads TGTGCCAGCTCGCGCGCAGGTTCGGGCGGGGAGCTGTTTTTT. Using reference TRBV18 and TRBJ2-2 for the parts outside the CDR3, the full variable domain is NAGVMQNPRHLVRRRGQEARLRCSPMKGHSHVYWYRQLPEEGLKFMVYLQKENIIDESGMPKERFSAEFPKEGPSILRIQQVVRGDSAAYFCASSRAGSGGELFFGEGSRLTVL.

V and J are TRBV20-1 and TRBJ2-5, with D perhaps assigned TRBD1 or TRBD2 (5 bases each). V was pared by 3 bases and J by 4 bases, with 6 bases between. Germline CDR1 reads DFQATT; CDR2 reads SNEGSKA (reference sequence). The CDR3 runs to 11 residues. The CDR3 DNA sequence: TGCAGTGCTAGCGGGGCAGAGACCCAGTACTTC. This translates into CSASGAETQYF.

This chain uses TRBV6-6 with TRBJ1-2, with D unclear. CDR1 MNHNY and CDR2 SVGAGI come from the germline V gene (reference sequence). This CDR3 spans 10 amino acids. V was clipped by 8 bases and J by 4 bases, with 5 bases between them. CDR3 in amino acids: CASSGYGYTF. The CDR3 coding sequence is TGTGCCAGCTCCGGCTATGGCTACACCTTC.

This sequence joins TRBV6-6 and TRBJ2-7; no clear D. CDR3 size: 12 residues. In germline, CDR1 is MNHNY, CDR2 SVGAGI (reference sequence). Deletions cut 4 bases from V and 2 bases from J, with 6 bases between. CDR3 loop: CASSFSPYEQYF. CDR3 nucleotide sequence: TGTGCCAGCAGTTTCTCACCCTACGAGCAGTACTTC.

The gene calls are TRBV30 and TRBJ1-5, with D maybe TRBD1 (6 bases). The CDR3 contains 13 residues. Germline CDR1 and CDR2: GTSNPN and SVGIG (reference sequence). V dropped 3 bases and J dropped 3 bases, with 9 bases sitting between them. This chain's CDR3 is CAWSQGNNQPQHF. Written as DNA, the CDR3 is TGTGCCTGGAGCCAGGGGAACAATCAGCCCCAGCATTTT.

The sample holds one count of this clone. The chain recombines TRBV19 with TRBJ1-6; TRBD1 matches 10 bases. J gave up 10 bases and V 7 bases, and 7 bases lay outside the gene matches. The germline gives CDR1 LNHDA, CDR2 SQIVND (reference sequence). The CDR3 sequence is 14 residues long. CDR3 nucleotide sequence: TGTGCCAGTACCCGGACAGGGGGGGGATCACCCCTCCACTTT. This gives the protein CASTRTGGGSPLHF.

The gene calls are TRBV30 and TRBJ1-2, with TRBD1 identical over 7 bases. The CDR3 runs 13 residues. V gave up 4 bases and J gave up 4 bases; unmatched junction bases: 6. CDR1 is GTSNPN, CDR2 SVGIG, per germline (reference sequence). The CDR3 DNA sequence: TGTGCCTGGACGCCTGACAGGGCCTATGGCTACACCTTC. It codes for CAWTPDRAYGYTF.

V gene TRBV18 combines with J gene TRBJ2-7; TRBD1 matches 7 bases. The CDR3 covers 16 residues. Losses at the gene ends were 4 bases for V and 2 bases for J; bases not matched to a gene: 11. Germline lookup yields CDR1 KGHSH and CDR2 LQKENI. DNA of the CDR3: TGTGCCAGCTCACGCCTGGACAGGCGCTCGACCTACGAGCAGTACTTC. Its protein product is CASSRLDRRSTYEQYF.

The genes are TRBV9 and TRBJ2-7; weak D call: TRBD2 (5 bases). V was pared by 3 bases and J by 2 bases, with 15 bases between. CDR3 length equals 15 residues. Germline V gene sequence: CDR1 SGDLS, CDR2 YYNGEE. The CDR3 coding sequence is TGTGCCAGCAGCGCGAGCGGCTCCACGGCCTACGAGCAGTACTTC. Translation: CASSASGSTAYEQYF.

The genes are TRBV9 and TRBJ1-1, with 7 bases that match TRBD1. This CDR3 is built from 19 residues. CDR1 and CDR2 from the germline V gene are SGDLS and YYNGEE. Trimming cost V 0 bases and J 0 bases; bases outside gene matches: 14. For the CDR3, the DNA is TGTGCCAGCAGCGTAGCCCCCCGGACAGGTAAACACATGAACACTGAAGCTTTCTTT. The encoded protein is CASSVAPRTGKHMNTEAFF.

V is TRBV4-2 and J is TRBJ1-5; the D gene is possibly TRBD1 (5 bases). Trimming pared 4 bases from V and 0 bases from J, leaving 19 bases between. The CDR3 is 18 amino acids. From germline, CDR1 is LGHNA and CDR2 YNFKEQ. CDR3 protein: CASSPEETALYSNQPQHF. For the CDR3, the DNA is TGTGCCAGCAGCCCCGAGGAGACAGCGCTTTATAGCAATCAGCCCCAGCATTTT.

The V call is TRBV6-5, the J call TRBJ1-2; D is uncertain. The germline CDR1 and CDR2 sequences are MNHEY and SVGAGI. This CDR3 spans 15 amino acids. V lost 6 bases and J 1 base, leaving 15 bases between the germline ends. The CDR3 loop reads CASRERPGLNYGYTF. The CDR3, as DNA: TGTGCCAGCAGAGAACGACCGGGCCTTAACTATGGCTACACCTTC.

The genes are TRBV9 and TRBJ1-1, with D perhaps TRBD1 (5 bases). Deletions cut 3 bases from V and 0 bases from J, with 12 bases between. There are 15 residues in the CDR3. The germline V gene encodes CDR1 SGDLS and CDR2 YYNGEE. The CDR3 is CASSDETGMNTEAFF. The DNA for the CDR3 is TGTGCCAGCAGCGACGAAACAGGTATGAACACTGAAGCTTTCTTT.

This clone has a single count. This chain connects TRBV9 to TRBJ2-2; D unclear. The CDR3 sequence is 15 residues long. The germline V gene has CDR1 SGDLS and CDR2 YYNGEE. The V and J ends lost 3 bases and 4 bases respectively, with 13 bases between them. CDR3 nucleotide sequence: TGTGCCAGCAGCGCCCTCCCCCGGTTCACCGGGGAGCTGTTTTTT. It specifies CASSALPRFTGELFF.

The chain links TRBV19 to TRBJ2-7, with a weak D call TRBD1 (7 bases). The germline CDR1 and CDR2 sequences are LNHDA and SQIVND (reference sequence). V was trimmed by 5 bases and J by 4 bases, leaving 15 bases between them. This CDR3 region has 14 residues. The CDR3 loop is CASSSTTGRYEQYF. The CDR3 nucleotides read TGTGCCAGTAGTTCAACGACAGGGAGGTACGAGCAGTACTTC.

This rearrangement joins TRBV6-6 to TRBJ2-7; 7 positions agree with TRBD1. Germline V CDR1 and CDR2: MNHNY, SVGAGI (reference sequence). J lost 2 bases, V lost 6 bases, and 7 bases had no gene match. There are 14 residues in the CDR3. As DNA, the CDR3 is TGTGCCAGCAGGACCAACAGGGGACCCTACGAGCAGTACTTC. It codes for CASRTNRGPYEQYF.

The chain is built from TRBV5-5 and TRBJ2-7; 9 positions agree with TRBD1. Trimming at V came to 5 bases and at J to 4 bases, leaving 7 bases not matched to a gene. Germline V gene lookup returns CDR1 SGHKS and CDR2 YYEKEE (reference sequence). This CDR3 has 14 residues. The CDR3 here is CASRSRDRAYEQYF. CDR3 coding DNA: TGTGCCAGCAGGTCGAGGGACAGGGCGTACGAGCAGTACTTC.

The V gene is TRBV11-2, the J gene TRBJ2-5; a weak D match, TRBD1 (6 bases). The CDR3 has 15 residues. Germline CDR1 is SGHAT and CDR2 is FQNNGV. V was shortened by 1 base and J by 5 bases, with 14 bases between the two germline ends. The CDR3 here is CASSLVGGNIETQYF. The CDR3 nucleotides are TGTGCCAGCAGCTTAGTAGGGGGTAACATCGAGACCCAGTACTTC.

The chain couples TRBV7-6 to TRBJ1-5; D gene unclear. This CDR3 contains 14 residues. Trimming removed 1 base at V and 7 bases at J, with 11 bases between. Germline values: CDR1 SGHVS, CDR2 FNYEAQ. CDR3: CASSLVVSEQPQHF. CDR3 nucleotides: TGTGCCAGCAGCTTAGTTGTCAGTGAACAGCCCCAGCATTTT.